Each of the 10 T cell receptor beta chains below was sequenced from the same sample in a study of blood T cells in healthy people across ages. A J-beta primer mix and a sample-barcoded 5' primer were used in a second PCR of roughly 6 to 11 cycles. Each CDR3 protein gets one entry after TCRdb re-called the 5' RACE reads with MiXCR. Of about a million distinct CDR3 sequences in the sample, approximately 50% were seen once. What was sequenced was blood. The receptors stem from a woman aged 55-70 years in good health.

The chain recombines TRBV20-1 with TRBJ1-1; D is perhaps TRBD1 (5 bases). Trimming removed 6 bases from V and 3 bases from J, with 23 bases in between. Germline lookup yields CDR1 DFQATT and CDR2 SNEGSKA (reference sequence). The CDR3 extends over 16 amino acids. CDR3 sequence reads: CSARRSRVIGYTEAFF. In DNA form, the CDR3 reads TGCAGTGCCCGCCGATCCAGGGTAATAGGGTACACTGAAGCTTTCTTT.

This chain joins TRBV28 and TRBJ2-2; 12 bases are a match to TRBD1. The J segment lost 4 bases and the V segment lost 2 bases, leaving 8 bases of the junction unmatched. Germline V gene data show CDR1 as MDHEN and CDR2 as SYDVKM. The CDR3 has 18 residues. CDR3 DNA: TGTGCCAGCAGTTTAAGATGGGACAGGGGGCGCGTCACCGGGGAGCTGTTTTTT. Translated: CASSLRWDRGRVTGELFF. Variable domain in full (rest from reference TRBV28 and TRBJ2-2): DVKVTQSSRYLVKRTGEKVFLECVQDMDHENMFWYRQDPGLGLRLIYFSYDVKMKEKGDIPEGYSVSREKKERFSLILESASTNQTSMYLCASSLRWDRGRVTGELFFGEGSRLTVL.

Notes on this clonotype: One base away lies a much larger clone, so this may be a sequencing read error. The gene calls are TRBV12-3 or TRBV12-4 and TRBJ2-3; D gene uncertain. CDR3 length equals 15 residues. V was pared by 3 bases and J by 0 bases, with 10 bases between. The CDR3 DNA reads TGTGCCAGCAGTTTGGCGGTAGGGAGCACAGATACGCAGTATTTT. It translates to CASSLAVGSTDTQYF.

The chain employs TRBV7-6 and TRBJ2-3, with D possibly being TRBD2 (5 bases). V was clipped by 3 bases and J by 4 bases, with 11 bases between them. Germline loops: CDR1 SGHVS, CDR2 FNYEAQ. The CDR3 covers 14 residues. For the CDR3, the DNA is TGTGCCAGCAGCTTTGGGAGTGCCGCAGATACGCAGTATTTT. The encoded protein is CASSFGSAADTQYF. Looking up the rest from reference TRBV7-6 and TRBJ2-3 gives the full variable domain: GAGVSQSPRYKVTKRGQDVALRCDPISGHVSLYWYRQALGQGPEFLTYFNYEAQQDKSGLPNDRFSAERPEGSISTLTIQRTEQRDSAMYRCASSFGSAADTQYFGPGTRLTVL.

The chain carries TRBV27 and TRBJ2-7; possibly TRBD2 for D (5 bases). V dropped 8 bases and J dropped 4 bases, with 9 bases sitting between them. The CDR3 extends over 11 amino acids. The germline CDR1 and CDR2 sequences are MNHEY and SMNVEV (reference sequence). CDR3: CASGSWYEQYF. In DNA, the CDR3 is TGTGCCAGCGGGAGCTGGTACGAGCAGTACTTC.

Notes on this clonotype: Being one base from a much bigger clone, this may be a read error. The CDR3 bases are TGTGCCTGCAGCCAAACCAGGGGGCGCTTTATCGGTAACTATGGCTACACCTTC. Its protein is CACSQTRGRFIGNYGYTF. The chain employs TRBV4-2 and TRBJ1-2; 8 bases are a match to TRBD1. The CDR3 runs to 18 residues. The germline CDR1 and CDR2 sequences are LGHNA and YNFKEQ.

The chain joins TRBV29-1 to TRBJ2-7; the match to TRBD2 covers 10 bases. The V and J ends lost 1 base and 4 bases, in that order; junction bases with no gene match: 10. Germline V gene lookup returns CDR1 SQVTM and CDR2 ANQGSEA. CDR3 length: 16 amino acids. CDR3 loop: CSVEGGVASGSYEQYF. The CDR3 coding sequence is TGCAGCGTTGAAGGTGGTGTGGCTAGCGGGAGTTACGAGCAGTACTTC.

This chain connects TRBV28 to TRBJ2-7, with 13 bases that match TRBD2. Germline CDR1 is MDHEN and CDR2 is SYDVKM. This CDR3 has 15 residues. The ends lost 5 bases at V and 7 bases at J; junction bases unmatched: 8. The CDR3 loop reads CASSRGTSGTQEQYF. The DNA of the CDR3 is TGTGCCAGCAGTCGTGGGACTAGCGGGACGCAAGAGCAGTACTTC.

This CDR3 reads CASSQDLRTHEQFF. The CDR3 DNA sequence: TGTGCCAGCAGCCAAGATCTCCGTACCCATGAGCAGTTCTTC. The chain couples TRBV3-1 to TRBJ2-1; D call uncertain. The CDR3 has 14 amino acids. The V end lost 0 bases, the J end lost 8 bases, and 11 bases lay between the germline ends. Germline V lookup: CDR1 LGHDT, CDR2 YNNKEL (reference sequence).

CDR3 sequence reads: CASGRTASTDTQYF. DNA for the CDR3: TGTGCCAGCGGGCGGACGGCTAGCACAGATACGCAGTATTTT. V gene TRBV27 combines with J gene TRBJ2-3, with no clear D. This CDR3 comprises 14 residues. CDR1 is MNHEY and CDR2 is SMNVEV in the germline V gene (reference sequence). The V end was cut by 8 bases, the J end by 0 bases, with 12 bases between.